The entry below gives a single T cell receptor beta chain sequence along with its context. The antigen remains unidentified. Germline V gene lookup returns CDR1 ENHRY and CDR2 SYGVKD. The CDR3 contains 13 residues. Trimming shortened V by 0 bases and J by 7 bases, and 9 bases separated the two germline ends. Clones were sequenced by immunoSEQ multiplex PCR, and TCRdb holds only the in-frame ones, with some missing. The sample comprises 950,000 to 1,100,000 clones, about 75% of which are singletons, and about 1.5% rests with the top ten. This sample was taken from a study of shared clonotypes between healthy human individuals. Study-wide findings and caveats: Sharing across four donors was seen in roughly 5% of naive CD4 clonotypes.

The sample was memory CD4+ T cells sorted from blood. Documented subset: CD45RA-negative fraction. The chain carries TRBV10-3 and TRBJ1-2; D unresolved. This receptor was identified in a man aged 18 to 29 in good health. The CDR3 spells CAISESYGSGYTF. The DNA for the CDR3 is TGTGCCATCAGTGAGTCCTATGGATCTGGCTACACCTTC.